This T cell receptor (beta chain) appears in the sequencing data of a study of T cells after posttransplantation cyclophosphamide. This table comes from immunoSEQ multiplex PCR, and its TCRdb copy is limited to in-frame clones, with some not included. Of roughly 9,100 clones detected, 89% appear once; the ten largest clones hold about 1.5%. Germline trimming cut 3 bases from V and 2 bases from J; bases unmatched to any gene: 6. Germline values: CDR1 LNHDA, CDR2 SQIVND (reference sequence). The CDR3 extends over 15 amino acids. Comments on this clone: Its target is unknown.

Study observations and caveats: Donor CD8+ memory clones often dominated recipient blood repertoires at later times. TRB clonality was highly associated with recipient CMV seropositivity and reactivation.

On the day of bone marrow donation, the related graft donor provided peripheral blood. The receptor was isolated from a woman aged 60 to 75 in good health, CMV-negative, and a related stem cell transplant donor. The sequenced material came from memory CD4+ T cells sorted from PBMCs. This chain connects TRBV19 to TRBJ1-2; 7 bases are shared with TRBD1. CDR3 coding DNA: TGTGCCAGTAGTATCTACAGGGGTTTGAACTATGGCTACACCTTC. Protein: CASSIYRGLNYGYTF.